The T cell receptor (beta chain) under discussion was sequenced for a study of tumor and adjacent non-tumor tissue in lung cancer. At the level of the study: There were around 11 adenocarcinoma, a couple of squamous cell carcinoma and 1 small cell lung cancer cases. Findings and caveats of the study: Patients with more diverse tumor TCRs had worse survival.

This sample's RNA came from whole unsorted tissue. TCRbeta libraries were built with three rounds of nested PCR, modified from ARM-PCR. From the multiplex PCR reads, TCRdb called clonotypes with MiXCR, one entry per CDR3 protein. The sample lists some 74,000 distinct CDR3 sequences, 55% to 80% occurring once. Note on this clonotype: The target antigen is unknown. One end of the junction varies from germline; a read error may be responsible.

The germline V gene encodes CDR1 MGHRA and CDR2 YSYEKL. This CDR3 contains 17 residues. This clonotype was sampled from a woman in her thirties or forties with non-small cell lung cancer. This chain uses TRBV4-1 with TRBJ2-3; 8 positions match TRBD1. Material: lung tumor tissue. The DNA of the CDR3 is TGCGCCAGCAGCCCCCTAGGCAGGGGGCAAAGCACAGATCCGCAGTATTTT. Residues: CASSPLGRGQSTDPQYF.